This is a list of T cell receptor beta chains from one sample in a study of OX40 agonist ivuxolimab in advanced cancers. Produced via immunoSEQ multiplex PCR; TCRdb's table is partial and in-frame only. The profile shows about 69,000 clones, around 90% of them singletons. This specimen consisted of CD4+ or CD8+ T cells sorted from blood, obtained in a trial of the OX40 agonist ivuxolimab. These receptors were collected from an adult with an advanced solid tumor such as melanoma, head and neck, liver or kidney cancer. Each CDR3 is given with its conserved first and last residue. A D gene is named only where the DNA matches it firmly. Where a row states a size, it is once, few, many or the class of an expanded clone; other rows omit it.

j_gene	abundance	d_gene	v_gene	CDR3nt	CDR3aa
TRBJ2-6	NA	NA	TRBV5-1	TGCGCCAGCAGCTTGGGGGGTCTTGGGGCCAACGTCCTGACTTTC	CASSLGGLGANVLTF
TRBJ2-1	NA	TRBD2	TRBV28	TGTGCCTCAGCCGGGACTAGCGGGAGTAATGAGCAGTTCTTC	CASAGTSGSNEQFF
TRBJ2-1	NA	TRBD1	TRBV5-4	TGTGCCAGCAGCCTGACAGGGGGGGAAATCAATGAGCAGTTCTTC	CASSLTGGEINEQFF
TRBJ1-2	NA	NA	TRBV5-6	TGTGCCAGCAGAAATTGGGGGGCAGGGGAGAGCTATGGCTACACCTTC	CASRNWGAGESYGYTF
TRBJ2-3	NA	NA	TRBV9	TGTGCCAGCAGCGTAGAGGTAGAGAGCACAGATACGCAGTATTTT	CASSVEVESTDTQYF
TRBJ2-1	NA	NA	TRBV5-5	TGTGCCAGCAGCTTGGTAAGGTCCAATGAGCAGTTCTTC	CASSLVRSNEQFF
TRBJ2-2	NA	NA	TRBV18	TGTGCCAGCTCACCGTCGACAGGACACCAGAACACCGGGGAGCTGTTTTTT	CASSPSTGHQNTGELFF
TRBJ2-1	NA	NA	TRBV11-3	TGTGCCAGCAGCTTAGTAGGGGACAACTACAATGAGCAGTTCTTC	CASSLVGDNYNEQFF
TRBJ1-5	NA	NA	TRBV7-2	TGTGCCAGCAGCCCGGGCGGGGGGCGGAGTCAGCCCCAGCATTTT	CASSPGGGRSQPQHF
TRBJ1-5	NA	NA	TRBV18	TGTGCCAGCTCACCGGCCAACGGGGGTCAGCCCCAGCATTTT	CASSPANGGQPQHF
TRBJ1-1	NA	NA	TRBV9	TGTGCCAGCAGCGGTAGGTCACAGTTGAACACTGAAGCTTTCTTT	CASSGRSQLNTEAFF
TRBJ2-7	NA	TRBD1	TRBV7-2	TGTGCCAGCAGCGCCCACCGGGACAGGGGCTTGAACGAGCAGTACTTC	CASSAHRDRGLNEQYF
TRBJ2-3	few	NA	TRBV6-1	TGTGCCAGCAGCCGCGGATGGCAGGGGACAGATACGCAGTATTTT	CASSRGWQGTDTQYF
TRBJ1-4	NA	TRBD1	TRBV6-5	TGTGCCAGCAGGCCCGACGGGACAGGCCTCGAAAAACTGTTTTTT	CASRPDGTGLEKLFF
TRBJ2-2	NA	TRBD1	TRBV9	TGTGCCAGCAGCGTAGCCCCATCGGGACAGGGGAGAGCCGGGGAGCTGTTTTTT	CASSVAPSGQGRAGELFF
TRBJ1-4	NA	NA	TRBV7-9	TGTGCCAGCAGCGTGCTGGGGGGTACTAATGAAAAACTGTTTTTT	CASSVLGGTNEKLFF
TRBJ1-1	NA	NA	TRBV7-3	TGTGCCAGCAGCTTTACAGGGAACACTGAAGCTTTCTTT	CASSFTGNTEAFF
TRBJ2-3	NA	NA	TRBV5-6	TGTGCTTCAGGGGGAGGGAGGGCCGGGCCTCGCGGGGATACGCAGTATTTT	CASGGGRAGPRGDTQYF
TRBJ1-1	NA	TRBD1	TRBV27	TGTGCCAGCAGTTTAGGACAGGTTCACTCTGAAGCTTTCTTT	CASSLGQVHSEAFF
TRBJ1-2	NA	NA	TRBV6-1	TGTGCCAGCAGTGGGGACATCCAAGGCTACACCTTC	CASSGDIQGYTF
TRBJ1-4	NA	NA	TRBV7-9	TGTGCCAGCAGCTTAGACAGCCTGGGTTTGGAAAAACTGTTTTTT	CASSLDSLGLEKLFF
TRBJ2-5	NA	TRBD2	TRBV7-9	TGTGCCAGCAGCTTTGCGGGAGTAGGAGAGACCCAGTACTTC	CASSFAGVGETQYF
TRBJ1-5	few	NA	TRBV28	TGTGCCAGCAGCGTTGGCAATCAGCCCCAGCATTTT	CASSVGNQPQHF
TRBJ1-2	NA	TRBD1	TRBV28	TGTGCCAGCAGTTTCCCCGGACAGGGTGGGTATGGCTACACCTTC	CASSFPGQGGYGYTF
TRBJ1-2	NA	NA	TRBV13	TGTGCCAGCAGCACTGGACAGTATGGCTACACCTTC	CASSTGQYGYTF
TRBJ1-2	NA	NA	TRBV5-1	TGCGCCAGCAGCTTGGTGGGTGACGGCTACACCTTC	CASSLVGDGYTF